This T cell receptor (beta chain) was captured in a study of vaccination effects on CD4 cells after COVID-19. About the research overall: A median of 72 days separated the second dose and sampling.

Details on this clone: Its antigen is not known.

The protocol was immunoSEQ multiplex PCR, while the TCRdb copy is restricted to in-frame clones and leaves out a portion. The table has some 61,000 clones, under 80% seen once. Before any sequencing was done, the ViraFEST assay used viral peptide pools to expand antigen-specific CD4+ T cells. The culture ran for approximately 11 days before CD4+ T cells were isolated. Participants got two doses of BNT162b2 or mRNA-1273 vaccine. None of the vaccinated had previously contracted SARS-CoV-2, and their nucleocapsid antibodies tested negative. A few million PBMC were placed in each well, which was supplemented with 10 IU/ml IL-2 and 8.5 to 10 ug/ml peptides. Half the medium was swapped for IL-2 medium on days 3 and 7. This CDR3 spans 15 amino acids. Trimming at V came to 4 bases and at J to 8 bases, leaving 6 bases not matched to a gene. CDR1 KGHSH and CDR2 LQKENI come from the germline V gene.

The sequencing used CD4+ T cells from PBMCs cultured with HCoV-OC43 spike peptides, collected after COVID-19 vaccination. Subset denoted: HCoV-OC43 spike overlapping peptide pool stimulation. The sequence was collected from a human donor who received a COVID-19 vaccine. V usage is TRBV18 and J usage is TRBJ1-6, with TRBD1 identical over 9 bases. The CDR3 DNA follows: TGTGCCAGCTCACAAGGACAGGGGATCTATTCACCCCTCCACTTT. This translates into CASSQGQGIYSPLHF.